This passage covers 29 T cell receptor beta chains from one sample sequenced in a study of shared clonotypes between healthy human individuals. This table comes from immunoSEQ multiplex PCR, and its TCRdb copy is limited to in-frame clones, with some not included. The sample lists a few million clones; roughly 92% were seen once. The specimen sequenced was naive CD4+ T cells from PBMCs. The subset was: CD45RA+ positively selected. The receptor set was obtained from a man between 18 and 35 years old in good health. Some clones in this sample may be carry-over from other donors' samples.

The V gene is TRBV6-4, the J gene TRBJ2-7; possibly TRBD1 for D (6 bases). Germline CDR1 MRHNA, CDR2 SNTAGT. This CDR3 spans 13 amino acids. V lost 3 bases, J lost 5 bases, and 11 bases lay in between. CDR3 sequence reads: CASSEPQGNEQYF. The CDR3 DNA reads TGTGCCAGCAGTGAACCCCAGGGGAACGAGCAGTACTTC.

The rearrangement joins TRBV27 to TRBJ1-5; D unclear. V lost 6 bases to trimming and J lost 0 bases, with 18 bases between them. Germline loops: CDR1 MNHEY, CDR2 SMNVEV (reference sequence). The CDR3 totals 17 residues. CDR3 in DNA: TGTGCCAGCAGCACCACCCCTCCGCGAGATAGCAATCAGCCCCAGCATTTT. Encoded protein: CASSTTPPRDSNQPQHF.

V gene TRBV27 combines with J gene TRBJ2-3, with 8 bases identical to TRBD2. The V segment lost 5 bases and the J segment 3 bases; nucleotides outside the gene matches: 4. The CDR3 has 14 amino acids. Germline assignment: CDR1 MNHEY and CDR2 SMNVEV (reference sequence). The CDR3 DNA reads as TGTGCCAGCAGTACCAGACTAGCGACAGATACGCAGTATTTT. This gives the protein CASSTRLATDTQYF.

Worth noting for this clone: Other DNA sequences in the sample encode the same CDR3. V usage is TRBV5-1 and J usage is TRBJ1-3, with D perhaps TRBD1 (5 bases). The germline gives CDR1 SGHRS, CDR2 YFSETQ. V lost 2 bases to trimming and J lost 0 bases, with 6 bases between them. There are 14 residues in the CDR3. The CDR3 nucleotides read TGCGCCAGCAGCTTCGACAGCTCTGGAAACACCATATATTTT. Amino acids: CASSFDSSGNTIYF.

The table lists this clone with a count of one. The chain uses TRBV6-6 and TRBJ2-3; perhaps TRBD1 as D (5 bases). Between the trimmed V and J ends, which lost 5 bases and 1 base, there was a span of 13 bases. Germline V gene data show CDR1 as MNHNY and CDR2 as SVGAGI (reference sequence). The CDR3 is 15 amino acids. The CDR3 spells CASSSPRARTDTQYF. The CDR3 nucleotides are TGTGCCAGCAGTAGCCCCAGGGCCCGCACAGATACGCAGTATTTT.

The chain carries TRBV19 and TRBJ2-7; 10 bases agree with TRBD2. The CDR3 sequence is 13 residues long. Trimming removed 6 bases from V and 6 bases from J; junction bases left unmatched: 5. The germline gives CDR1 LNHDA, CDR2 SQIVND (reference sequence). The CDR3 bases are TGTGCCAGTAGGTACGCTAGCGGGAGCGAGCAGTACTTC. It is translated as CASRYASGSEQYF.

The CDR3, as DNA: TGTGCCAGTAGTCACCCTAGCACAGATACGCAGTATTTT. Its protein product is CASSHPSTDTQYF. This chain connects TRBV19 to TRBJ2-3; D is undetermined. Per the germline V gene, CDR1 is LNHDA and CDR2 is SQIVND (reference sequence). The V end lost 5 bases, the J end lost 0 bases, and 6 bases lay between the germline ends. The CDR3 sequence is 13 residues long.

The DNA for the CDR3 is TGTGCCTGGACCACCGGGCTAGTAGAAGAGACCCAGTACTTC. Its translation: CAWTTGLVEETQYF. V usage is TRBV30 and J usage is TRBJ2-5; no clear D. The V gene lost 4 bases and the J gene lost 3 bases, with 15 bases spanning the gap. The V gene's germline CDR1 is GTSNPN and CDR2 SVGIG (reference sequence). There are 14 residues in the CDR3. The complete variable domain, with remaining parts taken from reference TRBV30 and TRBJ2-5, reads SQTIHQWPATLVQPVGSPLSLECTVEGTSNPNLYWYRQAAGRGLQLLFYSVGIGQISSEVPQNLSASRPQDRQFILSSKKLLLSDSGFYLCAWTTGLVEETQYFGPGTRLLVL.

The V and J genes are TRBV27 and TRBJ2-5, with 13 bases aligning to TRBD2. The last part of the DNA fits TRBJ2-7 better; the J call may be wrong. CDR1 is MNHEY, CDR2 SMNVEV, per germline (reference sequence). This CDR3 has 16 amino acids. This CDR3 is CASSHGTSGTFYEQYF. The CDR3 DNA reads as TGTGCCAGCAGTCACGGGACTAGCGGGACGTTCTACGAGCAGTACTTC.

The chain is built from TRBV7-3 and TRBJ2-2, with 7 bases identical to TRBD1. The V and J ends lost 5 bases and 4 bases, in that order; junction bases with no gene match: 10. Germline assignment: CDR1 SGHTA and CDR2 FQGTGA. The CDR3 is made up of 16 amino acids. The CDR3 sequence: CASSQQGPWATGELFF. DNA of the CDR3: TGTGCCAGCAGCCAACAGGGGCCCTGGGCCACCGGGGAGCTGTTTTTT.

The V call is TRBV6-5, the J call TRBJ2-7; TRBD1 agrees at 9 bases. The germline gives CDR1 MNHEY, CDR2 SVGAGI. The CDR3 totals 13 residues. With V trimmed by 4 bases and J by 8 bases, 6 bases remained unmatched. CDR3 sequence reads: CASSSRDRVKQYF. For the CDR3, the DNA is TGTGCCAGCAGTTCTCGGGACAGGGTAAAGCAGTACTTC.

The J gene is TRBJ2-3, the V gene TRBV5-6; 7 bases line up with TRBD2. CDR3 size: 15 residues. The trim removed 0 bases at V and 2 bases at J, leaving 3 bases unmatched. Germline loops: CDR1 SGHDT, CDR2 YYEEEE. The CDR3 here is CASSLVGGPTDTQYF. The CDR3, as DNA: TGTGCCAGCAGCTTGGTGGGAGGGCCCACAGATACGCAGTATTTT. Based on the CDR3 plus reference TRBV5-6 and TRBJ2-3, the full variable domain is DAGVTQSPTHLIKTRGQQVTLRCSPKSGHDTVSWYQQALGQGPQFIFQYYEEEERQRGNFPDRFSGHQFPNYSSELNVNALLLGDSALYLCASSLVGGPTDTQYFGPGTRLTVL.

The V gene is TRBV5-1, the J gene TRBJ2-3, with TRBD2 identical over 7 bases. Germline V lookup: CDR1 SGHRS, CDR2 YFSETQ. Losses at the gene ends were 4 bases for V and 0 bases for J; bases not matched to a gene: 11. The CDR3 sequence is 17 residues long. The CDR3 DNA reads TGCGCCAGCAGCCGGGGGGTAGCGGACTCAAGCACAGATACGCAGTATTTT. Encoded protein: CASSRGVADSSTDTQYF.

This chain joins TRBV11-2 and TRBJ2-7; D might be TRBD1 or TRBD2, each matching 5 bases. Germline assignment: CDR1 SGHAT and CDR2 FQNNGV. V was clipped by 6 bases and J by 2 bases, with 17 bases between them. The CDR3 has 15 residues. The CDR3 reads CASRLGTIPTYEQYF. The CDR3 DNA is TGTGCCAGCAGACTCGGGACCATCCCCACCTACGAGCAGTACTTC.

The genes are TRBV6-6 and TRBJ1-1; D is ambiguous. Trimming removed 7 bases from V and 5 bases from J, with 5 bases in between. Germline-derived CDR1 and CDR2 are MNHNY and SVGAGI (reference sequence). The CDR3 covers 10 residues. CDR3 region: CASTSTEAFF. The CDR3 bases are TGTGCCAGCACTTCTACTGAAGCTTTCTTT.

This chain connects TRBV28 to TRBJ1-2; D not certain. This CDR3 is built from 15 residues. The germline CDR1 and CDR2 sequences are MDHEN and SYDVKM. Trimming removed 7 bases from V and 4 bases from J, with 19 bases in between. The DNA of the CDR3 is TGTGCCAGCACCTCCGGGCCCTCTAGGTCCTATGGCTACACCTTC. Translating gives CASTSGPSRSYGYTF.

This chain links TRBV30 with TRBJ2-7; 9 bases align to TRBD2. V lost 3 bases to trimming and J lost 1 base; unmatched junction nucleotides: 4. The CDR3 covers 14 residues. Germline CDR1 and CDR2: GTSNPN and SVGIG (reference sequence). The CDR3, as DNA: TGTGCCTGGAGCAGACTAGCGGAATCCTACGAGCAGTACTTC. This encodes CAWSRLAESYEQYF.

CDR3 sequence (DNA): TGTGCCAGCTCACCACGGACAGGATGGACCGGGGAGCTGTTTTTT. Residues: CASSPRTGWTGELFF. This chain joins TRBV18 and TRBJ2-2; 7 bases line up with TRBD1. Germline CDR1 is KGHSH and CDR2 is LQKENI. The CDR3 sequence is 15 residues long. V lost 1 base and J lost 5; bases outside the gene matches: 4.

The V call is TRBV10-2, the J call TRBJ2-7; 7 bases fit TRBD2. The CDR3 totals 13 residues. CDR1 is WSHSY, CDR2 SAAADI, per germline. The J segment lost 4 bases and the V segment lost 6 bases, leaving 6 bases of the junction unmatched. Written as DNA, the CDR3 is TGCGCCAGCAGAGACTCGGGAGGTTACGAGCAGTACTTC. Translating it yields CASRDSGGYEQYF.

CDR3 sequence reads: CASSYTAGRTNYGYTF. The CDR3 bases are TGTGCCAGCAGTTACACGGCAGGGCGAACTAACTATGGCTACACCTTC. The rearrangement links TRBV6-5 to TRBJ1-2, with D perhaps TRBD1 (5 bases). Trimming pared 2 bases from V and 0 bases from J, leaving 13 bases between. Germline values: CDR1 MNHEY, CDR2 SVGAGI. The CDR3 consists of 16 residues.

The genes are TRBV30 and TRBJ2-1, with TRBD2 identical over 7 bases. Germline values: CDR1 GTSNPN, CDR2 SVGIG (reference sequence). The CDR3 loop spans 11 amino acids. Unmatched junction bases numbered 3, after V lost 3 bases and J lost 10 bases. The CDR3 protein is CAWSRLAEQFF. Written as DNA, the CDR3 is TGTGCCTGGAGCAGACTAGCAGAGCAGTTCTTC.

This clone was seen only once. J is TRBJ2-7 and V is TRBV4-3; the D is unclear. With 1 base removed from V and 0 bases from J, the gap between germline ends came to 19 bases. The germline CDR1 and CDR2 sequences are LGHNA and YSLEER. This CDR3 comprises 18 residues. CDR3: CASSQAVGGRIGSYEQYF. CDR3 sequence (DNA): TGCGCCAGCAGCCAAGCAGTCGGCGGCCGAATAGGCTCCTACGAGCAGTACTTC.

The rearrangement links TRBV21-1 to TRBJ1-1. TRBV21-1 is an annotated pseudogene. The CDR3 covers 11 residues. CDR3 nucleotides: TGTGCCAGCAGCAATATCTGGGAAGCTTTCTTT. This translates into CASSNIWEAFF.

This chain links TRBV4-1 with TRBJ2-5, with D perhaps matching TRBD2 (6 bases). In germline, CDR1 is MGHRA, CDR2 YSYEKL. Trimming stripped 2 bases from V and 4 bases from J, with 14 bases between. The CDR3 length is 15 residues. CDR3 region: CASSQSLARLETQYF. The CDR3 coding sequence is TGCGCCAGCAGCCAATCCCTAGCGAGACTAGAGACCCAGTACTTC.

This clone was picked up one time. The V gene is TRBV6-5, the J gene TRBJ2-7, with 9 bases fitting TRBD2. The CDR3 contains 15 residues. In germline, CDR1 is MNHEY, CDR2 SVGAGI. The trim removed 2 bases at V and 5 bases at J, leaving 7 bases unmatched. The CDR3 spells CASSYLLAGRNEQYF. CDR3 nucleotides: TGTGCCAGCAGTTACCTCCTAGCGGGAAGAAACGAGCAGTACTTC.

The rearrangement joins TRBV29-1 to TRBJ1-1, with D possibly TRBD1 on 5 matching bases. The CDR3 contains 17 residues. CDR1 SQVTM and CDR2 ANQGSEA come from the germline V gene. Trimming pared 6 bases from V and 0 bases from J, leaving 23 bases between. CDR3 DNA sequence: TGCAGCGTGTATCCCCGCGGCAGGGAGGAGATGAACACTGAAGCTTTCTTT. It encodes CSVYPRGREEMNTEAFF.

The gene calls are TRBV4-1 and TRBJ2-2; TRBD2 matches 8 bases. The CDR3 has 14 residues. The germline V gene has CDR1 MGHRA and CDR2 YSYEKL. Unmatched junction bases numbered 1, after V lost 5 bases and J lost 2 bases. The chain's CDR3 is CASSGLANTGELFF. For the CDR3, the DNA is TGCGCCAGCAGCGGACTAGCCAACACCGGGGAGCTGTTTTTT.

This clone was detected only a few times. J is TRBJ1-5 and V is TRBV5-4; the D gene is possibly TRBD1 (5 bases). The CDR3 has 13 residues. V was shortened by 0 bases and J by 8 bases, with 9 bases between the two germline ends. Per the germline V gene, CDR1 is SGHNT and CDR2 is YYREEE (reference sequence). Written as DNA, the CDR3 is TGTGCCAGCAGCTTGGGTGGGGGAGAGCCCCAGCATTTT. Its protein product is CASSLGGGEPQHF.

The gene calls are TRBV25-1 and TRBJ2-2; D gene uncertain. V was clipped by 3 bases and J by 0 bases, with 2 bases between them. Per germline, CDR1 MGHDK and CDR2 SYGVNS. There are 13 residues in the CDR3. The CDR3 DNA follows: TGTGCCAGCAGTGATACGAACACCGGGGAGCTGTTTTTT. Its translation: CASSDTNTGELFF.